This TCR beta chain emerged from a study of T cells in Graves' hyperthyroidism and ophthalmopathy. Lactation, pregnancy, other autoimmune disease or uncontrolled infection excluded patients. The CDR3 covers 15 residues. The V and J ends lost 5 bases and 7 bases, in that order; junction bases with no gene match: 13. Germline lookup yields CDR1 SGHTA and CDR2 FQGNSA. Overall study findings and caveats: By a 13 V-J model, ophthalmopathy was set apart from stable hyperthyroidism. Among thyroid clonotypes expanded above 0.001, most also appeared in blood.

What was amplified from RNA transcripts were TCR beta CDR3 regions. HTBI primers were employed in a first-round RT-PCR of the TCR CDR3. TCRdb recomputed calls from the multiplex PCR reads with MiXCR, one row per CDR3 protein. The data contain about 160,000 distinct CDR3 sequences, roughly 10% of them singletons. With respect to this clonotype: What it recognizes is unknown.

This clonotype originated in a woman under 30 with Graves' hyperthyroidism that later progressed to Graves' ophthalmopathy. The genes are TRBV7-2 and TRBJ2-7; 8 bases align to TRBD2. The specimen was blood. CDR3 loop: CASSQVLGGGREQYF. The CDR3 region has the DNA TGTGCCAGCAGCCAGGTCCTGGGGGGCGGGAGGGAGCAGTACTTC.